Following are 10 T cell receptor beta chains from one sample sequenced in a study of cytotoxic CD8 clonotypes in ibrutinib-treated CLL. The method was immunoSEQ multiplex PCR; TCRdb's version includes in-frame clones alone and lacks a portion of them. The data contain around 310,000 clones, about 80% of them seen just once; the ten biggest clones take up about 6.3%. This material consisted of PBMCs, taken before ibrutinib treatment. The origin of the receptors is a human donor with chronic lymphocytic leukemia.

The J gene is TRBJ2-3, the V gene TRBV18, with unresolved D. Trimming stripped 2 bases from V and 3 bases from J, with 9 bases between. The CDR3 covers 14 residues. Germline loops: CDR1 KGHSH, CDR2 LQKENI. This CDR3 reads CASSPEQFTDTQYF. CDR3 in DNA: TGTGCCAGCTCACCAGAACAGTTTACAGATACGCAGTATTTT. The complete variable domain, with remaining parts taken from reference TRBV18 and TRBJ2-3, reads NAGVMQNPRHLVRRRGQEARLRCSPMKGHSHVYWYRQLPEEGLKFMVYLQKENIIDESGMPKERFSAEFPKEGPSILRIQQVVRGDSAAYFCASSPEQFTDTQYFGPGTRLTVL.

The CDR3 sequence: CASSMKNSGNTIYF. For the CDR3, the DNA is TGTGCCAGTAGTATGAAGAACTCTGGAAACACCATATATTTT. V gene TRBV19 combines with J gene TRBJ1-3; D not resolved. V gave up 3 bases and J gave up 0 bases, with 6 bases separating them. CDR1 LNHDA and CDR2 SQIVND come from the germline V gene (reference sequence). This CDR3 region has 14 residues.

The chain is built from TRBV21-1 and TRBJ2-7. TRBV21-1 is a listed pseudogene. This CDR3 spans 16 amino acids. CDR3 region: CASSKAQPEHSYEQYF. As DNA, the CDR3 is TGTGCCAGCAGCAAAGCGCAGCCCGAACACTCCTACGAGCAGTACTTC.

This rearrangement joins TRBV30 to TRBJ1-1; D is undetermined. This CDR3 contains 15 residues. V lost 0 bases and J 6 bases, leaving 17 bases between the germline ends. Germline V CDR1 and CDR2: GTSNPN, SVGIG (reference sequence). This chain's CDR3 is CAWSVLLADLSEAFF. CDR3 nucleotide sequence: TGTGCCTGGAGTGTACTTTTGGCAGATTTGTCTGAAGCTTTCTTT.

V usage is TRBV5-4 and J usage is TRBJ2-7; 7 bases are a match to TRBD1. This CDR3 is 13 amino acids long. The trim removed 10 bases at V and 3 bases at J, leaving 10 bases unmatched. The V gene's germline CDR1 is SGHNT and CDR2 YYREEE (reference sequence). The CDR3 nucleotides read TGTGCCGTCACCGTCTCAGGGGGCTACGAGCAGTACTTC. It is translated as CAVTVSGGYEQYF.

The chain links TRBV6-1 to TRBJ1-5, with unresolved D. Germline V gene sequence: CDR1 MNHNS, CDR2 SASEGT. The germline V and J ends were trimmed by 2 bases and 4 bases, with 15 bases remaining between them. CDR3 length equals 16 residues. CDR3 nucleotide sequence: TGTGCCAGCAGTGAACTGACAAACATTAAAAATCAGCCCCAGCATTTT. Translated: CASSELTNIKNQPQHF.

This chain joins TRBV5-4 and TRBJ2-7; TRBD1 agrees at 11 bases. This CDR3 spans 16 amino acids. Trimming took 2 bases from V and 4 from J; bases not matched to a gene: 8. The germline V gene encodes CDR1 SGHNT and CDR2 YYREEE (reference sequence). The CDR3 nucleotides are TGTGCCAGCAGCTTCGGAGGACAGGGGGCGGCGTACGAGCAGTACTTC. This codes for CASSFGGQGAAYEQYF.

The chain is built from TRBV7-2 and TRBJ2-7; TRBD2 matches 11 bases. Per the germline V gene, CDR1 is SGHTA and CDR2 is FQGNSA. The J segment lost 4 bases and the V segment lost 7 bases, leaving 9 bases of the junction unmatched. The CDR3 has 15 amino acids. The CDR3 region is CASTQGASGRYEQYF. In DNA form, the CDR3 reads TGTGCCAGCACCCAGGGGGCTAGCGGGAGGTACGAGCAGTACTTC.

The genes are TRBV27 and TRBJ2-3, with D possibly matching TRBD2 (5 bases). Germline CDR1 reads MNHEY; CDR2 reads SMNVEV (reference sequence). Trimming removed 6 bases at V and 7 bases at J, with 11 bases between. The CDR3 is 12 amino acids. CDR3 in amino acids: CASSPTGYTQYF. CDR3 coding DNA: TGTGCCAGCAGCCCGACGGGATATACGCAGTATTTT.

There are a few counts of this clone. The same CDR3 also results from other DNA sequences found in this sample. This chain links TRBV5-1 with TRBJ2-2, with D unresolved. With 0 bases removed from V and 6 bases from J, the gap between germline ends came to 3 bases. Germline V lookup: CDR1 SGHRS, CDR2 YFSETQ. This CDR3 contains 12 residues. The DNA for the CDR3 is TGCGCCAGCAGCTTGGGGGCCGGGGAGCTGTTTTTT. It codes for CASSLGAGELFF.